This TCR beta chain was found in a study of blood T cell repertoires in COVID-19. Across the whole study: The study drew acute and convalescent COVID-19 samples from the United States, Italy and Spain.

Trimming shortened V by 4 bases and J by 5 bases, and 11 bases separated the two germline ends. CDR1 and CDR2 (germline): SGHVS, FQNEAQ. The CDR3 sequence is 14 residues long. Original processing methods: Scientists estimated how many nucleated cells there were by amplifying reference gene primers. Generated by immunoSEQ multiplex PCR, the TCRdb table keeps only in-frame clones and is missing some. Clone size and the V and J calls come from that table; the DNA yielded D and trimming. The sample lists approximately 76,000 clones, just over 85% seen once, with approximately 45% in the top ten. This clone was observed a few times.

The clonotype originates from a human donor in a cohort sampled during active COVID-19. The gene calls are TRBV7-8 and TRBJ2-2; D might be TRBD2 (5 bases). Material: peripheral blood. The CDR3 region is CASSSWTGTGELFF. The CDR3 DNA sequence: TGTGCCAGCAGCTCATGGACTGGAACCGGGGAGCTGTTTTTT. The complete variable domain, with remaining parts taken from reference TRBV7-8 and TRBJ2-2, reads GAGVSQSPRYKVAKRGQDVALRCDPISGHVSLFWYQQALGQGPEFLTYFQNEAQLDKSGLPSDRFFAERPEGSVSTLKIQRTQQEDSAVYLCASSSWTGTGELFFGEGSRLTVL.